Shown below are 30 T cell receptor beta chains from a single sample sequenced in a study of blood T cell repertoires in COVID-19. Sequencing used immunoSEQ multiplex PCR; TCRdb keeps in-frame clones, though not all of them. The profile shows 390,000 or so clones, almost 90% of them singletons. Material for sequencing was peripheral blood. The source is a young man with active or convalescent COVID-19.

V usage is TRBV29-1 and J usage is TRBJ2-3; D is ambiguous. Per the germline V gene, CDR1 is SQVTM and CDR2 is ANQGSEA. The CDR3 runs to 10 residues. V was clipped by 5 bases and J by 5 bases, with 5 bases between them. The CDR3 DNA follows: TGCAGCGTTCCGGGAGATACGCAGTATTTT. Translated, it gives CSVPGDTQYF.

This chain links TRBV5-1 with TRBJ2-5; TRBD1 agrees at 9 bases. CDR3 length equals 15 residues. The V segment lost 1 base and the J segment 2 bases; nucleotides outside the gene matches: 3. Germline loops: CDR1 SGHRS, CDR2 YFSETQ. The CDR3 DNA is TGCGCCAGCAGCTTGTTAGGGACAGGGCAAGAGACCCAGTACTTC. This sequence encodes CASSLLGTGQETQYF.

The genes are TRBV28 and TRBJ2-7; maybe TRBD1 (5 bases). This CDR3 region has 15 residues. The germline CDR1 and CDR2 sequences are MDHEN and SYDVKM. Between the trimmed V and J ends, which lost 4 bases and 5 bases, there was a span of 18 bases. CDR3 nucleotide sequence: TGTGCCAGCAGTTCCTCTCCGGGCAGGGTGGACGAGCAGTACTTC. Its translation: CASSSSPGRVDEQYF.

The chain joins TRBV4-3 to TRBJ2-2, with 11 bases fitting TRBD2. The CDR3 covers 20 residues. Germline values: CDR1 LGHNA, CDR2 YSLEER. The ends lost 3 bases at V and 2 bases at J; junction bases unmatched: 14. The DNA of the CDR3 is TGCGCCAGCAGCCAGTCGGATAGGGTAGCGGGAGGGCCTAACACCGGGGAGCTGTTTTTT. Protein: CASSQSDRVAGGPNTGELFF.

The rearrangement links TRBV4-1 to TRBJ1-4; 10 nucleotides agree with TRBD1. Germline V gene lookup returns CDR1 MGHRA and CDR2 YSYEKL. Trimming at V came to 3 bases and at J to 6 bases, leaving 1 base not matched to a gene. The CDR3 has 14 residues. CDR3 coding DNA: TGCGCCAGCAGCCACGGGACAGGGGATGAAAAACTGTTTTTT. This gives the protein CASSHGTGDEKLFF.

The V call is TRBV10-3, the J call TRBJ1-2; a weak D match, TRBD1 (6 bases). The V end was cut by 5 bases, the J end by 3 bases, with 16 bases between. Germline V CDR1 and CDR2: ENHRY, SYGVKD. This CDR3 has 15 residues. The CDR3 sequence is CAISLQGPPDYGYTF. CDR3 DNA: TGTGCCATCAGTTTACAGGGCCCCCCTGACTATGGCTACACCTTC.

The chain couples TRBV19 to TRBJ2-2; TRBD2 might be the D (7 bases). V lost 10 bases, J lost 5 bases, and 20 bases lay in between. CDR3 length: 15 amino acids. Germline-derived CDR1 and CDR2 are LNHDA and SQIVND (reference sequence). The CDR3, as DNA: TGTGCCACCCGGATTGGGGGGGCCGGAACCGGGGAGCTGTTTTTT. It yields the protein CATRIGGAGTGELFF.

The V call is TRBV3-1 (or the pseudogene TRBV3-2), the J call TRBJ1-1; TRBD1 agrees at 10 bases. The CDR3 covers 15 residues. V lost 1 base, J lost 2 bases, and 1 base stayed unmatched. Per germline, CDR1 LGHDT and CDR2 YNNKEL (reference sequence). DNA for the CDR3: TGTGCCAGCAGCCAAGGGGACAGGGGAAACACTGAAGCTTTCTTT. This codes for CASSQGDRGNTEAFF.

This chain uses TRBV3-1 (or the pseudogene TRBV3-2) with TRBJ2-4; TRBD2 agrees at 7 bases. With 1 base clipped from V and 3 bases from J, the junction kept 12 bases outside the gene matches. The CDR3 contains 18 residues. Germline V gene lookup returns CDR1 LGHDT and CDR2 YNNKEL (reference sequence). The CDR3 DNA sequence: TGTGCCAGCAGCCAAGTGTCAGGAGCGGGGTCGGGCAAAAACATTCAGTACTTC. Its translation is CASSQVSGAGSGKNIQYF.

This chain joins TRBV28 and TRBJ2-5; no clear D. Germline V lookup: CDR1 MDHEN, CDR2 SYDVKM. V was cut by 5 bases and J by 0 bases, with 13 bases left in between. This CDR3 spans 15 amino acids. CDR3 bases: TGTGCCAGCAGTCCTCCAATTAGCCACCAAGAGACCCAGTACTTC. The encoded protein is CASSPPISHQETQYF.

The CDR3 region is CASSPGGTTEAFF. The CDR3 DNA sequence: TGTGCCAGCAGCCCAGGGGGAACCACTGAAGCTTTCTTT. The chain combines TRBV7-3 with TRBJ1-1; 7 bases line up with TRBD1. Per germline, CDR1 SGHTA and CDR2 FQGTGA. This CDR3 is built from 13 residues. V lost 5 bases, J lost 4 bases, and 4 bases stayed unmatched.

This clone was picked up a small number of times. The rearrangement uses TRBV24-1 and TRBJ1-1; D perhaps matches TRBD1 (5 bases). The germline V and J ends were trimmed by 2 bases and 6 bases, with 15 bases remaining between them. Per germline, CDR1 KGHDR and CDR2 SFDVKD. The CDR3 loop spans 15 amino acids. Here the CDR3 reads CATSDSFGGNAEAFF. In nucleotides, the CDR3 is TGTGCCACCAGTGATTCATTCGGGGGGAATGCTGAAGCTTTCTTT.

This chain links TRBV10-2 with TRBJ1-2; D uncertain. Germline CDR1 WSHSY, CDR2 SAAADI. The length of the CDR3 is 11 residues. The V end was cut by 7 bases, the J end by 7 bases, with 10 bases between. CDR3 DNA sequence: TGCGCCAGCACTAGTTTCTCTGGCTACACCTTC. It translates to CASTSFSGYTF.

The rearrangement joins TRBV9 to TRBJ2-3; D unresolved. The CDR3 has 14 amino acids. CDR1 is SGDLS and CDR2 is YYNGEE in the germline V gene. The V and J ends lost 6 bases and 2 bases respectively, with 13 bases between them. The CDR3 protein is CASTCPGPTDTQYF. The CDR3 nucleotides read TGTGCCAGCACCTGCCCGGGTCCCACAGATACGCAGTATTTT.

The chain joins TRBV4-3 to TRBJ1-1; possible D gene TRBD1, 6 bases. Germline CDR1 reads LGHNA; CDR2 reads YSLEER. The V and J ends lost 1 base and 6 bases respectively, with 15 bases between them. This CDR3 has 15 amino acids. CDR3 DNA sequence: TGCGCCAGCAGCCAAGCCCCTCCTCCAGGGGCTGAAGCTTTCTTT. This codes for CASSQAPPPGAEAFF.

This rearrangement joins TRBV7-9 to TRBJ1-1; D is perhaps TRBD1 (6 bases). V gave up 11 bases and J gave up 5 bases, with 18 bases separating them. Germline CDR1 and CDR2: SEHNR and FQNEAQ (reference sequence). CDR3 length equals 13 residues. CDR3 residues: CAGRTGRGTEAFF. CDR3 in DNA: TGTGCCGGAAGAACAGGGAGAGGGACTGAAGCTTTCTTT.

This clone occurred once. The CDR3, as DNA: TGTGCTAGTGGAAATATAGCGGGAACGGCCGGGGAGCTGTTTTTT. Translated, it gives CASGNIAGTAGELFF. This chain connects TRBV12-5 to TRBJ2-2; 8 bases line up with TRBD2. CDR1 is LGHNT, CDR2 FRNRAP, per germline. The CDR3 contains 15 residues. V was clipped by 6 bases and J by 6 bases; unmatched bases: 9.

The genes are TRBV30 and TRBJ2-7; 7 bases agree with TRBD1. The germline gives CDR1 GTSNPN, CDR2 SVGIG (reference sequence). The CDR3 contains 13 residues. The J segment lost 6 bases and the V segment lost 1 base, leaving 6 bases of the junction unmatched. The CDR3 DNA reads as TGTGCCTGGAGTGGGGGACAGTTACGCGAGCAGTACTTC. It codes for CAWSGGQLREQYF.

The V call is TRBV9, the J call TRBJ2-1, with 13 bases that match TRBD2. The CDR3 contains 14 residues. CDR1 and CDR2 from the germline V gene are SGDLS and YYNGEE. V was pared by 5 bases and J by 6 bases, with 2 bases of the junction left unmatched. Written as DNA, the CDR3 is TGTGCCAGCAGTGGACTAGCGGGGGCCAATGAGCAGTTCTTC. This encodes CASSGLAGANEQFF. Together with reference TRBV9 and TRBJ2-1, the CDR3 gives the full variable domain: DSGVTQTPKHLITATGQRVTLRCSPRSGDLSVYWYQQSLDQGLQFLIQYYNGEERAKGNILERFSAQQFPDLHSELNLSSLELGDSALYFCASSGLAGANEQFFGPGTRLTVL.

The V and J genes are TRBV19 and TRBJ1-5, with D perhaps TRBD1 (6 bases). Germline CDR1 and CDR2: LNHDA and SQIVND (reference sequence). This CDR3 contains 13 residues. V was cut by 8 bases and J by 7 bases, with 15 bases left in between. CDR3 sequence (DNA): TGTGCCAGTCGTGACAGGAGGATGCAGCCCCAGCATTTT. Its protein product is CASRDRRMQPQHF.

The chain joins TRBV24-1 to TRBJ2-2; TRBD1 matches at 7 bases. The germline V gene encodes CDR1 KGHDR and CDR2 SFDVKD. CDR3 size: 13 residues. The V segment lost 6 bases and the J segment 3 bases; nucleotides outside the gene matches: 0. CDR3 residues: CATSQGDTGELFF. CDR3 nucleotides: TGTGCCACCAGTCAGGGGGACACCGGGGAGCTGTTTTTT.

The chain joins TRBV11-3 to TRBJ2-3; D gene unclear. The CDR3 spans 14 residues. Germline V lookup: CDR1 SGHNT, CDR2 YENEEA. Between the trimmed V and J ends, which lost 5 bases and 1 base, there was a span of 10 bases. The CDR3 loop reads CASSVGGGTDTQYF. The CDR3, as DNA: TGTGCCAGCAGCGTAGGCGGAGGCACAGATACGCAGTATTTT.

V is TRBV7-9 and J is TRBJ1-6, with a possible D match to TRBD1 (5 bases). The germline V gene has CDR1 SEHNR and CDR2 FQNEAQ (reference sequence). V shed 1 base and J shed 5 bases, with 18 bases lying between them. The CDR3 runs to 18 residues. In nucleotides, the CDR3 is TGTGCCAGCAGCTTAGTGCGGGGGGGTATTCTTCATAATTCACCCCTCCACTTT. Encoded protein: CASSLVRGGILHNSPLHF.

In its sample, this clone was seen once. The chain uses TRBV15 and TRBJ2-7; TRBD2 is a possible D gene (5 bases). The V gene lost 4 bases and the J gene lost 3 bases, with 16 bases spanning the gap. Germline V gene sequence: CDR1 LNHNV, CDR2 YYDKDF (reference sequence). The CDR3 sequence is 15 residues long. The CDR3 coding sequence is TGTGCCACCAGCAAACAAGCGGAAGACGACTACGAGCAGTACTTC. It specifies CATSKQAEDDYEQYF. Combining the CDR3 with reference TRBV15 and TRBJ2-7 gives the whole variable domain DAMVIQNPRYQVTQFGKPVTLSCSQTLNHNVMYWYQQKSSQAPKLLFHYYDKDFNNEADTPDNFQSRRPNTSFCFLDIRSPGLGDTAMYLCATSKQAEDDYEQYFGPGTRLTVT.

The chain employs TRBV29-1 and TRBJ1-1; maybe TRBD1 (6 bases). This CDR3 has 13 residues. Per germline, CDR1 SQVTM and CDR2 ANQGSEA. Deletions cut 4 bases from V and 2 bases from J, with 11 bases between. The CDR3 DNA is TGCAGCGTTGGGGTGGGGGCCAACACTGAAGCTTTCTTT. This gives the protein CSVGVGANTEAFF.

The chain is built from TRBV7-6 and TRBJ1-4, with 7 bases identical to TRBD1. The CDR3 sequence is 15 residues long. Germline V CDR1 and CDR2: SGHVS, FNYEAQ. Trimming cost V 3 bases and J 3 bases; bases outside gene matches: 4. CDR3 protein: CASSFAGGANEKLFF. CDR3 in DNA: TGTGCCAGCAGCTTTGCAGGGGGAGCTAATGAAAAACTGTTTTTT. The full variable domain, its missing parts supplied by reference TRBV7-6 and TRBJ1-4, is GAGVSQSPRYKVTKRGQDVALRCDPISGHVSLYWYRQALGQGPEFLTYFNYEAQQDKSGLPNDRFSAERPEGSISTLTIQRTEQRDSAMYRCASSFAGGANEKLFFGSGTQLSVL.

The chain couples TRBV6-1 to TRBJ2-1, with TRBD2 matching 7 bases. The CDR3 totals 15 residues. V dropped 3 bases and J dropped 3; count of bases not matched to a gene: 5. From germline, CDR1 is MNHNS and CDR2 SASEGT. The CDR3 nucleotides are TGTGCCAGCAGTGATCGCGGGGGAATCTACAATGAGCAGTTCTTC. Residues: CASSDRGGIYNEQFF.

The CDR3 reads CASSQESRGGQPQHF. CDR3 nucleotides: TGTGCCAGCAGTCAAGAGTCCAGGGGCGGACAGCCCCAGCATTTT. The rearrangement links TRBV28 to TRBJ1-5; possibly TRBD1 for D (6 bases). In germline, CDR1 is MDHEN, CDR2 SYDVKM. Trimming took 5 bases from V and 7 from J, leaving 18 bases between them. The CDR3 is 15 residues long.

The chain recombines TRBV11-2 with TRBJ1-4, with 10 bases identical to TRBD1. The V segment lost 5 bases and the J segment 6 bases; nucleotides outside the gene matches: 6. The germline V gene has CDR1 SGHAT and CDR2 FQNNGV. The length of the CDR3 is 15 residues. CDR3 sequence reads: CASSQAGQGDEKLFF. In DNA form, the CDR3 reads TGTGCCAGCAGCCAGGCCGGACAGGGGGATGAAAAACTGTTTTTT.

J is TRBJ2-3 and V is TRBV27, with D possibly TRBD2 on 6 matching bases. V lost 5 bases and J 1 base, leaving 16 bases between the germline ends. Germline V gene sequence: CDR1 MNHEY, CDR2 SMNVEV (reference sequence). This CDR3 is built from 16 residues. In DNA form, the CDR3 reads TGTGCCAGCAGTCCAAAGGCGGGGTGGGGCACAGATACGCAGTATTTT. As protein: CASSPKAGWGTDTQYF.